A single sample gave rise to the 10 T cell receptor beta chains below, sequenced in a study of radiation and T cells in renal cell carcinoma. Time point meaning: blood 2 weeks post-SBRT. Regarding treatment: 15 Gy SBRT to primary tumor, nephrectomy 4 weeks later. Clones were read by immunoSEQ multiplex PCR, and TCRdb kept only the in-frame ones, dropping some. The data contain some 76,000 clones, around 80% of them singletons. This specimen consisted of blood, obtained from a patient whose treatment included radiotherapy and nephrectomy. Every receptor here comes from a man between 60 and 75 years old with renal cell carcinoma.

This clone occurred once. The V and J genes are TRBV7-8 and TRBJ1-5; the match to TRBD1 covers 8 bases. From germline, CDR1 is SGHVS and CDR2 FQNEAQ. The CDR3 covers 14 residues. The junction had 5 bases not matched to a gene; V was cut back by 5 bases and J by 5 bases. The CDR3 here is CASSEQGAYQPQHF. CDR3 nucleotides: TGTGCCAGCAGCGAGCAGGGGGCGTATCAGCCCCAGCATTTT.

The J gene is TRBJ2-3, the V gene TRBV7-2; weak D call: TRBD1 (6 bases). Trimming left V 1 base short and J 5 bases short, with 13 bases between. The CDR3 covers 15 residues. The germline V gene has CDR1 SGHTA and CDR2 FQGNSA. The CDR3 DNA sequence: TGTGCCAGCAGCTTAGTTTCTGGGGGCGGAGATACGCAGTATTTT. Protein product: CASSLVSGGGDTQYF.

The rearrangement joins TRBV6-1 to TRBJ2-1, with 11 bases matching TRBD2. The CDR3 totals 19 residues. Germline values: CDR1 MNHNS, CDR2 SASEGT. The junction had 16 bases not matched to a gene; V was cut back by 4 bases and J by 5 bases. The CDR3 region is CASSVSSGGMRGEHNEQFF. CDR3 bases: TGTGCCAGCAGTGTTTCTAGCGGGGGGATGCGAGGAGAACACAATGAGCAGTTCTTC.

The gene calls are TRBV28 and TRBJ2-7; 8 bases are a match to TRBD1. Losses at the gene ends were 5 bases for V and 2 bases for J; bases not matched to a gene: 8. The germline CDR1 and CDR2 sequences are MDHEN and SYDVKM. There are 15 residues in the CDR3. This CDR3 reads CASSRGQVLTYEQYF. In DNA, the CDR3 is TGTGCCAGCAGTCGGGGACAGGTCCTTACCTACGAGCAGTACTTC.

This clone was observed once. Here the CDR3 DNA reads TGCGCCAGCAGCCTAGACAGGGGATTCTCTGGAAACACCATATATTTT. It encodes CASSLDRGFSGNTIYF. V usage is TRBV4-3 and J usage is TRBJ1-3; 8 nucleotides match TRBD1. V was clipped by 4 bases and J by 0 bases; unmatched bases: 5. The CDR3 has 16 residues. CDR1 LGHNA and CDR2 YSLEER come from the germline V gene.

This chain connects TRBV28 to TRBJ2-1; tentative D call: TRBD2 (6 bases). From germline, CDR1 is MDHEN and CDR2 SYDVKM. V was trimmed by 8 bases and J by 0 bases, leaving 11 bases between them. The CDR3 loop spans 14 amino acids. Here the CDR3 DNA reads TGTGCCAGCTTAGTCGGGAGCTCCTACAATGAGCAGTTCTTC. Its protein is CASLVGSSYNEQFF.

The V call is TRBV28, the J call TRBJ1-5, with a tentative D call TRBD1 (6 bases). Between the trimmed V and J ends, which lost 2 bases and 4 bases, there was a span of 21 bases. Germline values: CDR1 MDHEN, CDR2 SYDVKM. This CDR3 comprises 18 residues. The CDR3 protein is CASSLGPGHREGNQPQHF. The CDR3 coding sequence is TGTGCCAGCAGTTTAGGCCCCGGGCACAGGGAGGGGAATCAGCCCCAGCATTTT. The entire variable domain, with the rest obtained from reference TRBV28 and TRBJ1-5, is as follows: DVKVTQSSRYLVKRTGEKVFLECVQDMDHENMFWYRQDPGLGLRLIYFSYDVKMKEKGDIPEGYSVSREKKERFSLILESASTNQTSMYLCASSLGPGHREGNQPQHFGDGTRLSIL.

CDR3 sequence (DNA): TGCGCCAGCAGCCAGCGGGACAGGGGTGTTAATGAGCAGTTCTTC. This gives the protein CASSQRDRGVNEQFF. This chain joins TRBV4-1 and TRBJ2-1; 10 nucleotides match TRBD1. This CDR3 is 15 amino acids long. Germline-derived CDR1 and CDR2 are MGHRA and YSYEKL. With 3 bases clipped from V and 7 bases from J, the junction kept 6 bases outside the gene matches.

This clone was seen a few times. The chain combines TRBV11-2 with TRBJ2-7; D is unclear. Trimming shortened V by 0 bases and J by 4 bases, and 7 bases separated the two germline ends. This CDR3 has 13 amino acids. CDR1 SGHAT and CDR2 FQNNGV come from the germline V gene. The CDR3 loop reads CASSLETLYEQYF. The CDR3, as DNA: TGTGCCAGCAGCTTAGAAACCTTGTACGAGCAGTACTTC.

In its sample, this clone was seen a few times. This chain links TRBV15 with TRBJ1-1; D may be TRBD1 (5 bases). CDR3 length equals 16 residues. Trimming removed 0 bases at V and 0 bases at J, with 11 bases between. Germline V gives CDR1 LNHNV, CDR2 YYDKDF (reference sequence). CDR3 coding DNA: TGTGCCACCAGCAGAGAAGGAGACAGTTTGAACACTGAAGCTTTCTTT. This encodes CATSREGDSLNTEAFF.